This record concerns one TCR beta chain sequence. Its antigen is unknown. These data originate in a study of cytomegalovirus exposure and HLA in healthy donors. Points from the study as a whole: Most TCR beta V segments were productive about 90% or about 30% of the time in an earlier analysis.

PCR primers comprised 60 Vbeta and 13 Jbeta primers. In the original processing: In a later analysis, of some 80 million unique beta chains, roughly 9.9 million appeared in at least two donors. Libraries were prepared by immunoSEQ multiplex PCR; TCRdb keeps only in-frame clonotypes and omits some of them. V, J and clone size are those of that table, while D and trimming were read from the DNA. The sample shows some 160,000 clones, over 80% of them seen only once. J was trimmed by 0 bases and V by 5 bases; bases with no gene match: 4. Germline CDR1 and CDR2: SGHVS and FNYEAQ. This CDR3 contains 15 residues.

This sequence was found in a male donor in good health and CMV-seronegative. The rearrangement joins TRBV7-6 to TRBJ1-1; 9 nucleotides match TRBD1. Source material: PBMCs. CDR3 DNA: TGTGCCAGCAGCCTGGGACAGGGTTTGAACACTGAAGCTTTCTTT. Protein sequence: CASSLGQGLNTEAFF.